Sequencing of this TCR beta chain was carried out in a study of CXCR3-negative and CXCR3-positive naive CD8 T cells. Study-level findings and limits: Fresh PBMCs served for most assays, and CXCR3 expression fell partially after cryopreservation. CXCR3-positive naive cells had more hydrophobic TRB CDR3s than CXCR3-negative naive cells. CD5 surface expression was similar among naive subsets, and TCR strength was estimated by inference from TRB CDR3 properties.

Through 5' RACE with UMI labels, the TRB cDNA libraries were prepared. For each CDR3 protein, TCRdb gives one entry from its re-call of the 5' RACE reads, without DNA. Recorded for this sample: tens of thousands of distinct CDR3 sequences. Naivety in CD8+ T cells corresponded to a CD45RO-CCR7+CD27+CD95- phenotype. Turning to this clonotype: As yet, its antigen is unknown.

CDR3 length equals 12 residues. Sequenced material: naive CXCR3- CD8+ T cells from blood. Subset indicated: CD45RO-CCR7+CD27+CD95- naive CD8+ T cells lacking CXCR3 (TNR3-). J is TRBJ2-1 and V is TRBV12-3 or TRBV12-4; TCRdb names TRBD1, which stays unverified in the absence of DNA. The receptor comes from a human donor in good health. Some clones in this sample may be carry-over from other donors' samples. The CDR3: CASSLFQGGQFF.